These 17 T cell receptor beta chains were all obtained from the same sample, sequenced in a study of blood T cell repertoires in COVID-19. Here immunoSEQ multiplex PCR was the method, and the copy in TCRdb shows in-frame clones only, minus some. The table records some 250,000 clones, 85% to 90% of them present only once. The source material was PBMCs or T cells enriched from blood (not recorded which). These receptors originate from a middle-aged man who had recovered from COVID-19.

This chain joins TRBV7-9 and TRBJ2-3; 7 bases agree with TRBD2. Germline CDR1 and CDR2: SEHNR and FQNEAQ (reference sequence). This CDR3 is built from 15 residues. The trim removed 5 bases at V and 2 bases at J, leaving 7 bases unmatched. DNA for the CDR3: TGTGCCAGCAGCAACCTAGCGGACTCCACAGATACGCAGTATTTT. This encodes CASSNLADSTDTQYF.

The CDR3 bases are TGTGCCAGCAGTTACCAGGGACTAGCGGGAGGGGGGGAGACCCAGTACTTC. Translation gives CASSYQGLAGGGETQYF. This rearrangement joins TRBV6-2 or TRBV6-3 to TRBJ2-5; 16 bases map to TRBD2. J gave up 5 bases and V 2 bases, and 5 bases lay outside the gene matches. The CDR3 runs to 17 residues. In germline, CDR1 is MNHEY, CDR2 SVGEGT.

This rearrangement joins TRBV5-6 to TRBJ1-3; TRBD1 agrees at 7 bases. This CDR3 spans 16 amino acids. Germline lookup yields CDR1 SGHDT and CDR2 YYEEEE. The ends lost 4 bases at V and 2 bases at J; junction bases unmatched: 9. DNA for the CDR3: TGTGCCAGCAGCCCAACCCCCGGGACAGCTGGAAACACCATATATTTT. Translation gives CASSPTPGTAGNTIYF.

This chain links TRBV4-2 with TRBJ2-1; TRBD2 matches at 7 bases. This CDR3 comprises 16 residues. CDR1 is LGHNA, CDR2 YNFKEQ, per germline. J lost 8 bases, V lost 1 base, and 11 bases had no gene match. The CDR3 protein is CASSQAPSGVGHEQFF. CDR3 coding DNA: TGTGCCAGCAGCCAAGCCCCTAGCGGAGTCGGTCATGAGCAGTTCTTC.

The sample holds a few counts of this clone. CDR3: CASTWGHEQFF. The CDR3 bases are TGTGCCAGCACATGGGGCCATGAGCAGTTCTTC. This chain uses TRBV27 with TRBJ2-1; perhaps TRBD1 as D (5 bases). The CDR3 spans 11 residues. The germline V and J ends were trimmed by 7 bases and 8 bases, with 9 bases remaining between them. The germline CDR1 and CDR2 sequences are MNHEY and SMNVEV (reference sequence).

V is TRBV6-5 and J is TRBJ2-3, with D perhaps matching TRBD1 (6 bases). The germline V gene has CDR1 MNHEY and CDR2 SVGAGI. Trimming took off 10 bases at V and 0 bases at J, with 11 bases between the two ends. The CDR3 covers 13 residues. CDR3: CATRTASTDTQYF. In DNA form, the CDR3 reads TGTGCCACCCGGACAGCTAGCACAGATACGCAGTATTTT.

This rearrangement joins TRBV5-1 to TRBJ2-5, with no clear D. The CDR3 has 17 amino acids. CDR1 and CDR2 (germline): SGHRS, YFSETQ. Trimming took off 0 bases at V and 2 bases at J, with 17 bases between the two ends. In DNA form, the CDR3 reads TGCGCCAGCAGCTTGGTTTGGCAGAGGAGACTTCAAGAGACCCAGTACTTC. Protein sequence: CASSLVWQRRLQETQYF. Filled out from reference TRBV5-1 and TRBJ2-5, the complete variable domain reads KAGVTQTPRYLIKTRGQQVTLSCSPISGHRSVSWYQQTPGQGLQFLFEYFSETQRNKGNFPGRFSGRQFSNSRSEMNVSTLELGDSALYLCASSLVWQRRLQETQYFGPGTRLLVL.

This chain links TRBV7-9 with TRBJ2-7; no reliable D call. The length of the CDR3 is 16 residues. Between the trimmed V and J ends, which lost 4 bases and 4 bases, there was a span of 20 bases. Germline loops: CDR1 SEHNR, CDR2 FQNEAQ (reference sequence). The CDR3 DNA is TGTGCCAGCAGCTATAACCTCGCGGTCCCCGATTACGAGCAGTACTTC. It specifies CASSYNLAVPDYEQYF.

The CDR3 reads CASAWSSGGAANTQYF. CDR3 nucleotides: TGTGCCTCAGCTTGGTCTAGCGGGGGGGCCGCCAATACGCAGTATTTT. The chain recombines TRBV11-2 with TRBJ2-3, with 12 bases lining up with TRBD2. This CDR3 has 16 residues. V was pared by 11 bases and J by 7 bases, with 16 bases of the junction left unmatched. CDR1 and CDR2 from the germline V gene are SGHAT and FQNNGV.

This chain joins TRBV5-4 and TRBJ1-2; perhaps TRBD1 as D (5 bases). The CDR3 runs 16 residues. Trimming pared 0 bases from V and 5 bases from J, leaving 17 bases between. Germline loops: CDR1 SGHNT, CDR2 YYREEE (reference sequence). The CDR3 DNA reads TGTGCCAGCAGCTTGGACCCAGATGGGGGGAGTTATGGCTACACCTTC. It specifies CASSLDPDGGSYGYTF.

The CDR3 region is CASSTKTDYGYTF. As DNA, the CDR3 is TGTGCCAGCAGCACCAAGACAGACTATGGCTACACCTTC. This chain links TRBV9 with TRBJ1-2, with D possibly matching TRBD1 (5 bases). Germline V gene data show CDR1 as SGDLS and CDR2 as YYNGEE. The CDR3 runs to 13 residues. V gave up 4 bases and J gave up 3 bases, with 10 bases separating them.

The V call is TRBV7-2, the J call TRBJ1-4; a weak D match, TRBD1 (6 bases). The CDR3 loop spans 16 amino acids. The V gene's germline CDR1 is SGHTA and CDR2 FQGNSA. The V end lost 5 bases, the J end lost 4 bases, and 17 bases lay between the germline ends. DNA of the CDR3: TGTGCCAGCAGCCCTCAACAGGGAACCGTTAATGAAAAACTGTTTTTT. This gives the protein CASSPQQGTVNEKLFF.

The chain has TRBV7-2 and TRBJ1-4; TRBD1 might be the D (5 bases). The CDR3 loop spans 14 amino acids. Trimming removed 3 bases at V and 6 bases at J, with 11 bases between. Germline V gene sequence: CDR1 SGHTA, CDR2 FQGNSA. CDR3: CASSLSWGDEKLFF. DNA for the CDR3: TGTGCCAGCAGCTTGAGTTGGGGGGATGAAAAACTGTTTTTT.

The V gene is TRBV7-6, the J gene TRBJ2-7; perhaps TRBD1 as D (5 bases). Germline CDR1 reads SGHVS; CDR2 reads FNYEAQ. Trimming took off 5 bases at V and 1 base at J, with 9 bases between the two ends. This CDR3 has 13 amino acids. The DNA of the CDR3 is TGTGCCAGCAGCCAGCGACAGTCCTACGAGCAGTACTTC. Translated, it gives CASSQRQSYEQYF.

This chain connects TRBV28 to TRBJ2-1; 8 bases map to TRBD2. CDR3 length equals 14 residues. V was clipped by 8 bases and J by 6 bases; unmatched bases: 9. CDR1 MDHEN and CDR2 SYDVKM come from the germline V gene. The CDR3 sequence: CASGLTGTSNEQFF. DNA of the CDR3: TGTGCCAGCGGATTGACCGGGACTAGCAATGAGCAGTTCTTC. The full variable domain, in which reference TRBV28 and TRBJ2-1 provide the parts outside the CDR3, is DVKVTQSSRYLVKRTGEKVFLECVQDMDHENMFWYRQDPGLGLRLIYFSYDVKMKEKGDIPEGYSVSREKKERFSLILESASTNQTSMYLCASGLTGTSNEQFFGPGTRLTVL.

The gene calls are TRBV12-3 or TRBV12-4 and TRBJ2-1; TRBD1 matches 8 bases. There are 11 residues in the CDR3. J lost 14 bases, V lost 3 bases, and 3 bases had no gene match. CDR3 protein: CASSFRTGKFF. CDR3 DNA: TGTGCCAGCAGTTTTCGGACAGGGAAGTTCTTC.

The count of this clone is one. V usage is TRBV29-1 and J usage is TRBJ2-1; TRBD1 agrees at 11 bases. Germline assignment: CDR1 SQVTM and CDR2 ANQGSEA. Trimming removed 7 bases from V and 7 bases from J; junction bases left unmatched: 9. The length of the CDR3 is 14 residues. The CDR3 nucleotides read TGCAGCGCCTTGGACAGGGGGCTTCAAAATGAGCAGTTCTTC. Translated: CSALDRGLQNEQFF.